This is a list of T cell receptor beta chains from one sample in a study of cytomegalovirus exposure and HLA in healthy donors. Data came from immunoSEQ multiplex PCR; TCRdb stores just in-frame clones and leaves some out. The profile covers 100,000 to 150,000 clones, with around three quarters appearing a single time and roughly 5.9% taken by the ten largest. Sequencing input: PBMCs. Receptor source: a woman aged 40 to 49 in good health and CMV-seronegative. Both conserved end residues are part of each CDR3. Each record gives: CDR3 DNA, CDR3 protein, V gene, D gene, J gene, clone size. D genes are given only for firm matches. Expanded clones get a size class; other rows say once, few or many, or leave the size out.

TGTGCCATCAGTGCCGCCGCTCATTCGGGCTCCTACGAGCAGTACTTC,CAISAAAHSGSYEQYF,TRBV10-3,.,TRBJ2-7,.
TGTGCCAGCAGTTCGGGAGTGGGCTATGGCTACACCTTC,CASSSGVGYGYTF,TRBV28,.,TRBJ1-2,.
TGTGCCAGCAGTGGTGTAACGGGATGGGCCGGGGAGCTGTTTTTT,CASSGVTGWAGELFF,TRBV25-1,.,TRBJ2-2,.
TGTGCCATCAGACCCGGGACAGCGAATACTGAAGCTTTCTTT,CAIRPGTANTEAFF,TRBV10-3,TRBD1,TRBJ1-1,.
TGCGCCAGCAGCTTCGATGTGCGGGAGCAGTTCTTC,CASSFDVREQFF,TRBV5-1,.,TRBJ2-1,.
TGTGCCAGCAGTTTAACAATTAACTATGGCTACACCTTC,CASSLTINYGYTF,TRBV28,.,TRBJ1-2,few
TGTGCCAGCAGCAACCTACTAGCGGGAGGCGTGGAGACCCAGTACTTC,CASSNLLAGGVETQYF,TRBV28,TRBD2,TRBJ2-5,.
TGTGCCAGCAGCCAAGATTGGGCAGGGGACACCTATGGCTACACCTTC,CASSQDWAGDTYGYTF,TRBV4-2,.,TRBJ1-2,.
TGTGCCAGCAGTACCGGGACTAGCTCCTACAATGAGCAGTTCTTC,CASSTGTSSYNEQFF,TRBV2,TRBD2,TRBJ2-1,.
TGTGCCAGCAGTTCCGGACAGGTAGCTTTCTTT,CASSSGQVAFF,TRBV28,TRBD1,TRBJ1-1,.
TGCAGCGTTGTAGACGTAGCGACAGATACGCAGTATTTT,CSVVDVATDTQYF,TRBV29-1,.,TRBJ2-3,few
TGTGCCAGCAGTTTAAGGAAGGGAGGCGGCACTGAAGCTTTCTTT,CASSLRKGGGTEAFF,TRBV27,.,TRBJ1-1,.
TGTGCCAGCAGTTACTCCGATAGCGGGAGACGTAATGAGCAGTTCTTC,CASSYSDSGRRNEQFF,TRBV6-6,TRBD2,TRBJ2-1,.
TGCGCCAGCAGCCAAGAAGGGACAACAACCTACAATGAGCAGTTCTTC,CASSQEGTTTYNEQFF,TRBV4-3,.,TRBJ2-1,.
TGTGCCAGCAGCCAACCAGGGTCGTACAATGAGCAGTTCTTC,CASSQPGSYNEQFF,TRBV4-2,.,TRBJ2-1,.
TGTGCCAGCAGGCCGGGACTAGGAGGCAATGAGCAGTTCTTC,CASRPGLGGNEQFF,TRBV7-3,TRBD2,TRBJ2-1,.
TGTGCCAGCAGCTCTACCGTGGACAGGGGCCGTTTTTCCTACGAGCAGTACTTC,CASSSTVDRGRFSYEQYF,TRBV11-2,TRBD1,TRBJ2-7,.
TGTGCCAGCTCAAGACAGGGAAACACTGAAGCTTTCTTT,CASSRQGNTEAFF,TRBV18,TRBD1,TRBJ1-1,.
TGTGCCAGCAGCATAACCGGGACAGGGGCCTACGAGCAGTACTTC,CASSITGTGAYEQYF,TRBV11-1,TRBD1,TRBJ2-7,.
TGCGCCAGCAGTGATTTGGCGGGAGGCACCTACGAGCAGTACTTC,CASSDLAGGTYEQYF,TRBV10-1,TRBD2,TRBJ2-7,.
TGTGCCATCAGTGAAGGGACAGGGGGTCGCCAGCCCCAGCATTTT,CAISEGTGGRQPQHF,TRBV10-3,TRBD1,TRBJ1-5,.
TGTGCCAGCAGTTTGACAGGGGCGGGATACGAGCAGTACTTC,CASSLTGAGYEQYF,TRBV28,TRBD1,TRBJ2-7,.
TGTTCCAGCAGCTTCCGACTAGAATACGAGCAGTTCTTC,CSSSFRLEYEQFF,TRBV7-9,.,TRBJ2-1,once
TGTGCCAGCAGCTCCGACAGGGGGCATGAAAAACTGTTTTTT,CASSSDRGHEKLFF,TRBV7-2,TRBD1,TRBJ1-4,.
TGTGCCAGCAGCGGACAGGGTTGGAACTATGGCTACACCTTC,CASSGQGWNYGYTF,TRBV7-9,TRBD1,TRBJ1-2,few
TGTGCCAGCAGCCCCCCGGGACTAGCCTACAATGAGCAGTTCTTC,CASSPPGLAYNEQFF,TRBV7-2,TRBD2,TRBJ2-1,.
TGTGCCAGCAGCTGGGACTACGCCTACGAGCAGTACTTC,CASSWDYAYEQYF,TRBV7-2,TRBD2,TRBJ2-7,once
TGTGCCAGCAGCTCCCAGACAGGGGGTGGAGATACGCAGTATTTT,CASSSQTGGGDTQYF,TRBV7-9,TRBD1,TRBJ2-3,.
TGTGCCAGCAGCTTCTCCGGGACACTGAACACTGAAGCTTTCTTT,CASSFSGTLNTEAFF,TRBV7-2,.,TRBJ1-1,.
TGTGCCAGCAGTACCCCTAGCGGCGGAGACTACGAGCAGTACTTC,CASSTPSGGDYEQYF,TRBV5-4,TRBD2,TRBJ2-7,.
TGTGCCAGCAGCGGGATTTCCTACAATGAGCAATTCTTC,CASSGISYNEQFF,TRBV27,.,TRBJ2-1,.
TGTGCCAGCAGTTCGGACAGACTAAGTCAGCCCCAGCATTTT,CASSSDRLSQPQHF,TRBV28,.,TRBJ1-5,.
TGTGCCAGCAGTGTAGGGTCGGAGGTCGAGCAGTACTTC,CASSVGSEVEQYF,TRBV6-1,.,TRBJ2-7,medium-sized
TGTGCCAGCACCGAGGGCCTAACCGGGGAGCTGTTTTTT,CASTEGLTGELFF,TRBV6-4,.,TRBJ2-2,.
TGTGCCAGCAGCAAAGAGGTACCTAGCGGGAGGGAAGCAGATACGCAGTATTTT,CASSKEVPSGREADTQYF,TRBV21-1,.,TRBJ2-3,.
TGTGCCAGCAGCCAAGATCTTACCCCTGGGACTAGCTCACAGTATTTT,CASSQDLTPGTSSQYF,TRBV4-2,TRBD2,TRBJ2-3,once
TGTGCCAGCAGTCTGTCCGCCGGGACAGGGGTCACCGGGGAGCTGTTTTTT,CASSLSAGTGVTGELFF,TRBV7-6,TRBD1,TRBJ2-2,.
TGTGCCAGCCTGGACTCATTCACCTCCTACGAGCAGTACTTC,CASLDSFTSYEQYF,TRBV28,.,TRBJ2-7,.
TGTGCCAGCAGCTTAGCAGCGGGAGTCTACGAGCAGTACTTC,CASSLAAGVYEQYF,TRBV7-2,TRBD2,TRBJ2-7,once
TGTGCCAGCAGTACACGAGCGGGGACTTACAATGAGCAGTTCTTC,CASSTRAGTYNEQFF,TRBV6-4,TRBD2,TRBJ2-1,.
TGTGCCAGCATCGGATTAATGGGACAGGGGGCAAACGAGCAGTACTTC,CASIGLMGQGANEQYF,TRBV28,TRBD1,TRBJ2-7,once